This TCR beta chain came from a study of beta chain features in type 1 diabetes. General study points: Cells carrying high TCR expression could end up over-represented when cDNA is sequenced. In all four CD4+ subsets, TCRB CDR3 length was significantly, moderately reduced in type 1 diabetes. Insertions at VDJ junctions were less frequent in type 1 diabetes patients. These patients also deleted more nucleotides at the same junctions.

The study reverse transcribed the entire isolated RNA, so it sequenced expressed TCRB transcripts. Sequenced by immunoSEQ multiplex PCR; TCRdb stores in-frame clones only, minus some. Seen here are some 250,000 clones, roughly 13% observed once, and the top ten hold approximately 0.018%. Of note for this clone: Its antigen is not identified.

The CDR3 totals 17 residues. Germline assignment: CDR1 SGHAT and CDR2 FQNNGV. Trimming removed 5 bases from V and 4 bases from J; junction bases left unmatched: 8. The sequenced material came from naive CD4+ T cells from blood. The V and J genes are TRBV11-2 and TRBJ2-6, with TRBD1 identical over 10 bases. The receptor's source is a man between 25 and 39 years old with type 1 diabetes. CDR3 loop: CASSPRDRGSGANVLTF. CDR3 nucleotide sequence: TGTGCCAGCAGCCCTCGGGACAGGGGCTCCGGGGCCAACGTCCTGACTTTC.